This TCR beta chain was profiled in a study of T-cell memory formation after mild COVID-19. The CDR3 covers 15 residues. The junction had 5 bases not matched to a gene; V was cut back by 5 bases and J by 0 bases. Germline values: CDR1 SGHRS, CDR2 YFSETQ. TCRdb reanalysed the 5' RACE reads using MiXCR and keeps one entry per CDR3 protein. The table includes about 400,000 distinct CDR3 sequences, under 20% detected once. Ten or more counts support this clonotype. This sequence was found in a man aged 18-30 years who had mild COVID-19 (a few samples of this study predate the infection). Cell type and time point are not known. Sequenced material: PBMCs or a T cell subset sorted from them (not recorded which). This chain links TRBV5-1 with TRBJ2-3; 8 bases are a match to TRBD2. The chain's CDR3 is CASRSLAGSTDTQYF. In DNA form, the CDR3 reads TGCGCCAGCAGGTCGTTAGCGGGGAGCACAGATACGCAGTATTTT.